These 2 T cell receptor beta chains came from one sample sequenced in a study of shared clonotypes between healthy human individuals. The assay was immunoSEQ multiplex PCR, and TCRdb's table has in-frame clones only and misses some. The data contain approximately 940,000 clones, roughly 72% of them seen just once; the ten biggest clones take up about 1.5%. The source material was memory CD4+ T cells sorted from blood. Subset indicated: CD45RA-negative fraction. These receptors were taken from a man aged 18 to 30 in good health.

CDR3 sequence: CASSVPGNRETQYF. In nucleotides, the CDR3 is TGTGCCAGTAGCGTTCCGGGTAACCGAGAGACCCAGTACTTC. The chain joins TRBV19 to TRBJ2-5, with D unresolved. Trimming pared 6 bases from V and 4 bases from J, leaving 15 bases between. CDR3 size: 14 residues. Germline CDR1 reads LNHDA; CDR2 reads SQIVND (reference sequence).

The gene calls are TRBV7-9 and TRBJ1-1; 8 bases match TRBD1. V lost 5 bases and J lost 3; bases outside the gene matches: 8. Germline V lookup: CDR1 SEHNR, CDR2 FQNEAQ (reference sequence). This CDR3 comprises 15 residues. CDR3 sequence reads: CASSVHRGVDTEAFF. DNA of the CDR3: TGTGCCAGCAGCGTCCACAGGGGGGTGGACACTGAAGCTTTCTTT.